A selection of T cell receptor beta chains follows, all from one sample in a study of blood T cell repertoires in COVID-19. Using immunoSEQ multiplex PCR, the repertoire was profiled, and TCRdb retains in-frame clones only, with some absent. This table has about 91,000 clones, roughly four fifths appearing once. The sequenced sample was peripheral blood. These receptors were obtained from a man over 45 with active or convalescent COVID-19. Each CDR3 is given with its conserved first and last residue. A D gene is named only where the DNA matches it firmly. Only some rows state a clone size, as once, few, many or a class for expanded clones.

D	J	size	length	V	CDR3	DNA
TRBD1	TRBJ1-1	-	12	TRBV23-1	CASSPGQVEAFF	TGCGCCAGCAGTCCAGGACAGGTTGAAGCTTTCTTT
-	TRBJ1-3	-	16	TRBV5-1	CASSLAGDISGNTIYF	TGCGCCAGCAGCTTGGCAGGGGATATCTCTGGAAACACCATATATTTT
TRBD2	TRBJ2-3	once	16	TRBV4-2	CASSRLAGGREDTQYF	TGTGCCAGCAGCCGACTAGCGGGGGGAAGGGAAGATACGCAGTATTTT
-	TRBJ2-7	few	14	TRBV20-1	CSASSQGLFYEQYF	TGCAGTGCTAGTTCGCAGGGCCTCTTCTACGAGCAGTACTTC
TRBD1	TRBJ1-6	few	15	TRBV7-9	CASSADRGQHSPLHF	TGTGCCAGCAGCGCCGACAGGGGTCAGCATTCACCCCTCCACTTT
TRBD2	TRBJ2-7	-	14	TRBV19	CASSIAGGPDEQYF	TGTGCCAGTAGTATTGCGGGGGGGCCCGACGAGCAGTACTTC
TRBD1	TRBJ1-2	-	12	TRBV28	CASGRQGLGYTF	TGTGCCAGCGGCAGACAGGGGTTGGGCTACACCTTC
-	TRBJ1-2	few	12	TRBV10-2	CASGEGGGGYTF	TGCGCCAGCGGCGAAGGGGGTGGTGGCTACACCTTC
-	TRBJ1-2	few	15	TRBV2	CASSEGTGGFDGYTF	TGTGCCAGCAGTGAAGGTACTGGGGGGTTCGATGGCTACACCTTC
-	TRBJ2-1	few	12	TRBV7-2	CASSPNGVGQFF	TGTGCCAGCAGCCCCAACGGGGTCGGGCAGTTCTTC
-	TRBJ1-1	-	12	TRBV7-2	CASSFQGNWAFF	TGTGCCAGCAGCTTTCAGGGGAACTGGGCTTTCTTT
TRBD1	TRBJ1-2	-	16	TRBV4-1	CASSQAGTGGAWGYTF	TGCGCCAGCAGCCAAGCCGGGACAGGGGGCGCGTGGGGCTACACCTTC
TRBD2	TRBJ2-2	few	17	TRBV5-1	CASSPPTSGVNTGELFF	TGCGCCAGCAGCCCGCCCACTAGCGGGGTTAACACCGGGGAGCTGTTTTTT
TRBD2	TRBJ2-3	-	19	TRBV6-1	CASSDGLAGGRAHTDTQYF	TGTGCCAGCAGTGACGGACTAGCGGGGGGGCGGGCCCACACAGATACGCAGTATTTT
-	TRBJ1-2	-	15	TRBV3-1/TRBV3-2	CASSQDGAGARGYTF	TGTGCCAGCAGCCAAGATGGCGCAGGGGCGCGTGGCTACACCTTC
-	TRBJ1-4	-	16	TRBV5-1	CASSERPGATNEKLFF	TGCGCCAGCAGCGAACGTCCGGGAGCAACTAATGAAAAACTGTTTTTT
-	TRBJ2-3	-	14	TRBV19	CASSSGFPTDTQYF	TGTGCCAGTAGTTCAGGGTTTCCGACAGATACGCAGTATTTT